Only a few counts were recorded for the clone carrying this TCR beta chain. Its antigen remains unidentified. The sample comes from a study of cytomegalovirus exposure and HLA in healthy donors. At the level of the study: As released early, the data held about 85 million unique TCRs from HLA-typed donors. General observations from the study: In vitro, three CMV-associated chains proved specific for CMV antigens. Presence/absence analyses assumed roughly uniform sequencing depth across donors.

PCR employed 60 Vbeta and 13 Jbeta primers. The assay was immunoSEQ multiplex PCR, and TCRdb's table has in-frame clones only and misses some. Of around 32,000 clones listed, less than 55% were seen once; the top ten hold 1.5% to 2.5%. Germline V gene lookup returns CDR1 LGHNT and CDR2 FRNRAP. The germline V and J ends were trimmed by 5 bases and 0 bases, with 14 bases remaining between them. This CDR3 is 16 amino acids long. This TCR was sampled from a woman in her forties or fifties in good health and CMV-seronegative. The sequenced material came from PBMCs. The chain joins TRBV12-5 to TRBJ1-5; D perhaps matches TRBD1 (6 bases). In DNA, the CDR3 is TGTGCTAGTGGTCGCCAAAGGGGGTATAGCAATCAGCCCCAGCATTTT. Translating it yields CASGRQRGYSNQPQHF.